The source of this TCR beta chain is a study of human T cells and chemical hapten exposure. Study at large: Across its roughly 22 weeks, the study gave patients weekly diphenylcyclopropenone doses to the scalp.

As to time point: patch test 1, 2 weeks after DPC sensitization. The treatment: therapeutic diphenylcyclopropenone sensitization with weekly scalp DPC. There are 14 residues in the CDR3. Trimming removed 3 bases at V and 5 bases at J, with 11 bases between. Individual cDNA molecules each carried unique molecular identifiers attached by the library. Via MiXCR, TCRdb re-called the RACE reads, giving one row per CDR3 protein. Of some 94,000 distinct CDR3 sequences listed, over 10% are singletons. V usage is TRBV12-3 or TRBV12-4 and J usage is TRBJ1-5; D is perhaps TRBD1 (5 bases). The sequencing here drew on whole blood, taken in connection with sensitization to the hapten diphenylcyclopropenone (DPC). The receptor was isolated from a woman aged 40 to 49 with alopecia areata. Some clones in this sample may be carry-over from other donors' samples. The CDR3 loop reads CASSFDREYQPQHF. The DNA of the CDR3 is TGTGCCAGCAGTTTTGACAGAGAGTATCAGCCCCAGCATTTT.